These T cell receptor beta chains were read from a single sample in a study of T cell responses to AZD1222 COVID-19 vaccine. The repertoire was sequenced with immunoSEQ multiplex PCR; TCRdb's copy has only in-frame clones and lacks some. The sample consists of about 120,000 clones, about 90% of them appearing once. The input for sequencing was peripheral blood, taken on day 0 of AZD1222 vaccination. The receptors were sampled from an adult in good health. CDR3s include the opening cysteine and the closing phenylalanine or tryptophan. The size entry is marked missing in some rows and otherwise reads once, few, many or a size class.

>TRBJ1-1|TRBV2|-
CASMRGVVTEAFF
>TRBJ2-1|TRBV24-1|-
CATSDLGDREYNEQFF
>TRBJ1-3|TRBV9|-
CASSVAQIRGTIYF
>TRBJ1-5|TRBV29-1|-
CSVGLEANQPQHF
>TRBJ2-5|TRBV28|-
CASSLNVGVQETQYF
>TRBJ2-5|TRBV5-1|-
CASSLGGTSGGQETQYF
>TRBJ1-1|TRBV28|-
CASSFNWFTEAFF
>TRBJ1-2|TRBV9|few
CASSVGQGGYTF
>TRBJ2-3|TRBV11-3|-
CASSRGYTQYF
>TRBJ1-1|TRBV24-1|-
CATSDQALTAAEAFF
>TRBJ2-2|TRBV11-2|-
CAILDGNGTGELFF
>TRBJ2-3|TRBV5-4|-
CASSSDRVRSSDTQYF
>TRBJ1-2|TRBV20-1|-
CSGPTGNGYTF
>TRBJ1-4|TRBV5-1|-
CASSARQGGEKLFF
>TRBJ1-5|TRBV6-5|-
CASSLGQGGKPQHF
>TRBJ1-2|TRBV6-1|few
CASSELEGYGYTF
>TRBJ1-5|TRBV7-9|-
CASSSTGEYQPQHF
>TRBJ1-5|TRBV19|-
CASSINGPQHF
>TRBJ1-1|TRBV19|-
CASSIATSPTEAFF
>TRBJ2-5|TRBV5-5|-
CASSLAPDRAGEETQYF
>TRBJ1-3|TRBV4-1|-
CASSQDAQELPRNTIYF
>TRBJ2-1|TRBV28|-
CASRSGSGGLNEQFF
>TRBJ2-1|TRBV30|-
CAWNYREYDEQFF
>TRBJ1-2|TRBV28|-
CASSLGDRSGYTF
>TRBJ2-4|TRBV15|-
CATSRGPGGKSKNIQYF
>TRBJ2-2|TRBV5-1|few
CASSLPGALNTGELFF
>TRBJ1-5|TRBV29-1|-
CSVGQGRWPQHF
>TRBJ1-2|TRBV20-1|-
CSATNYGYTF
>TRBJ1-6|TRBV6-4|-
CASSEFRGDSPLHF
>TRBJ2-7|TRBV15|once
CATGETHPGISEQYF
>TRBJ1-6|TRBV7-2|-
CASSRGPDSSNSPLHF
>TRBJ2-7|TRBV28|-
CASRASGGAYEQYF
>TRBJ2-1|TRBV27|-
CASSRPEGAEQFF
>TRBJ2-3|TRBV27|-
CASRDRGYTDTQYF
>TRBJ1-2|TRBV12-3/TRBV12-4|medium-sized
CASRLGRTRGYTF
>TRBJ1-2|TRBV28|-
CASISLLGGVYGYTF
>TRBJ1-3|TRBV9|-
CASAPHPLSSGNTIYF
>TRBJ2-7|TRBV5-4|-
CASSPGRGAISYEQYF
>TRBJ2-5|TRBV21-1|-
CASSVGEVCEETQYF
>TRBJ2-1|TRBV3-1/TRBV3-2|-
CASSQSGSYNEQFF
>TRBJ2-5|TRBV11-1|-
CASSSGSGPQETQYF
>TRBJ2-7|TRBV10-3|-
CAIKGTGGREQYF
>TRBJ1-2|TRBV6-1|-
CASSENGLYGYTF
>TRBJ2-3|TRBV20-1|few
CSALIRGQYF
>TRBJ1-5|TRBV12-2|-
CASRLSQGDNNPGNQPQHF
>TRBJ2-7|TRBV7-8|-
CASGDIQISYEQYF
>TRBJ2-1|TRBV27|-
CASSLPGLANEQFF
>TRBJ2-7|TRBV2|-
CASRGEGYEQYF